The entry below gives a single T cell receptor beta chain sequence along with its context. Sequenced by immunoSEQ multiplex PCR; TCRdb stores in-frame clones only, minus some. The profile shows over 100,000 clones, 88% of them singletons. These data come from a study of control samples from healthy donors and cancer patients. The sequence was collected from a middle-aged man in good health. The sequencing input was blood.

The DNA for the CDR3 is TGTGCCAGCTCACCGGGACAGGGAATTGCTGCTGAAGCTTTCTTT. This sequence encodes CASSPGQGIAAEAFF. V is TRBV18 and J is TRBJ1-1; 9 bases map to TRBD1. There are 15 residues in the CDR3. The ends lost 3 bases at V and 6 bases at J; junction bases unmatched: 8. CDR1 KGHSH and CDR2 LQKENI come from the germline V gene.